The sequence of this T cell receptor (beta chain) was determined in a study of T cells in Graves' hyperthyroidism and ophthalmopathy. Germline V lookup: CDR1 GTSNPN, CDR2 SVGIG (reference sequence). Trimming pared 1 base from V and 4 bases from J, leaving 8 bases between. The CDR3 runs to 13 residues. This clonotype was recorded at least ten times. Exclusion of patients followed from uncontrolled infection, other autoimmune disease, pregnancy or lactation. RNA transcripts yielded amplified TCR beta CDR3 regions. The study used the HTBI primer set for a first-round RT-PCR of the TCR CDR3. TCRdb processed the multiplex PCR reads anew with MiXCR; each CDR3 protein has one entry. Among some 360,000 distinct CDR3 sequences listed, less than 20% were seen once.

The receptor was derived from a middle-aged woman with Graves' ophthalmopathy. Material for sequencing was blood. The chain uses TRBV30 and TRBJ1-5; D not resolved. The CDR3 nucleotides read TGTGCCTGGAGTGATGCGGATAATCAGCCCCAGCATTTT. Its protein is CAWSDADNQPQHF.